A single sample is the source of the 24 T cell receptor beta chains below, sequenced in a study of blood T cell repertoires in COVID-19 (dated by TCRdb to about 2020). Library creation used the immunoSEQ multiplex PCR assay. This immuneACCESS table, as held by TCRdb, lists in-frame sequences with V and J called but not all clones. Of the missing ones, under half trace to an unresolved V gene in checked studies; the others have no known cause. The sample table lists around 130,000 clones, 80% to 90% of them with a count of one. The ten largest clones take up around 30% of the sample. The sample consisted of peripheral blood. These receptors were taken from a man between 65 and 85 years old with active or convalescent COVID-19.

This clone was seen just once. V gene TRBV20-1 combines with J gene TRBJ2-1; 7 positions agree with TRBD2. The CDR3 is made up of 15 amino acids. Per the germline V gene, CDR1 is DFQATT and CDR2 is SNEGSKA (reference sequence). V gave up 3 bases and J gave up 7 bases; unmatched junction bases: 12. The CDR3 nucleotides read TGCAGTGCTAGTTCTGCGGGCGGGAGCGGAAATGAGCAGTTCTTC. Translating it yields CSASSAGGSGNEQFF.

The gene calls are TRBV10-3 and TRBJ1-5, with 8 bases fitting TRBD1. After removal of 4 bases from V and 2 bases from J, the junction contained 7 bases not matched to a gene. The CDR3 runs to 16 residues. Germline CDR1 ENHRY, CDR2 SYGVKD. CDR3 in amino acids: CAISANQGAGNQPQHF. CDR3 coding DNA: TGTGCCATCAGTGCAAACCAGGGGGCCGGCAATCAGCCCCAGCATTTT.

This chain uses TRBV14 with TRBJ2-1; a possible D gene is TRBD2 (5 bases). Germline V gives CDR1 SGHDN, CDR2 FVKESK. This CDR3 contains 15 residues. Trimming removed 3 bases from V and 7 bases from J, with 16 bases in between. CDR3 nucleotides: TGTGCCAGCAGCCAGTTGGGGAGAGGGCCGAATGAGCAGTTCTTC. Protein: CASSQLGRGPNEQFF.

This clone was observed a few times. The gene calls are TRBV5-6 and TRBJ1-1; possibly TRBD1 for D (5 bases). The CDR3 runs to 14 residues. Trimming took off 0 bases at V and 0 bases at J, with 6 bases between the two ends. CDR1 is SGHDT, CDR2 YYEEEE, per germline. The CDR3 sequence is CASSLDRLNTEAFF. In DNA, the CDR3 is TGTGCCAGCAGCTTGGACAGGTTGAACACTGAAGCTTTCTTT. Filled out from reference TRBV5-6 and TRBJ1-1, the complete variable domain reads DAGVTQSPTHLIKTRGQQVTLRCSPKSGHDTVSWYQQALGQGPQFIFQYYEEEERQRGNFPDRFSGHQFPNYSSELNVNALLLGDSALYLCASSLDRLNTEAFFGQGTRLTVV.

The V gene is TRBV19, the J gene TRBJ1-6; D ambiguous. Per germline, CDR1 LNHDA and CDR2 SQIVND (reference sequence). V was pared by 7 bases and J by 9 bases, with 10 bases between. This CDR3 region has 12 residues. CDR3 nucleotides: TGTGCCAGTAAAGAGAGGGTTTCACCCCTCCACTTT. It translates to CASKERVSPLHF.

J is TRBJ1-4 and V is TRBV7-9, with 7 bases fitting TRBD1. The V and J ends lost 2 bases and 8 bases, in that order; junction bases with no gene match: 8. Germline V gives CDR1 SEHNR, CDR2 FQNEAQ (reference sequence). The CDR3 sequence is 15 residues long. The CDR3 DNA sequence: TGTGCCAGCAGCTTATCAGGGGGATACGAAGAAAAACTGTTTTTT. Protein product: CASSLSGGYEEKLFF.

The V and J genes are TRBV14 and TRBJ2-1; 7 bases match TRBD2. From germline, CDR1 is SGHDN and CDR2 FVKESK. The trim removed 4 bases at V and 13 bases at J, leaving 7 bases unmatched. The CDR3 consists of 12 residues. Written as DNA, the CDR3 is TGTGCCAGCAGCCCATCTAGCGGACCACAGTTCTTC. As protein: CASSPSSGPQFF.

The rearrangement joins TRBV18 to TRBJ1-4, with TRBD1 matching over 7 bases. After removal of 2 bases from V and 5 bases from J, the junction contained 5 bases not matched to a gene. Germline lookup yields CDR1 KGHSH and CDR2 LQKENI. The CDR3 loop spans 15 amino acids. For the CDR3, the DNA is TGTGCCAGCTCACCAGGACAACAGGGGAATGAAAAACTGTTTTTT. As protein: CASSPGQQGNEKLFF. Combining the CDR3 with reference TRBV18 and TRBJ1-4 gives the whole variable domain NAGVMQNPRHLVRRRGQEARLRCSPMKGHSHVYWYRQLPEEGLKFMVYLQKENIIDESGMPKERFSAEFPKEGPSILRIQQVVRGDSAAYFCASSPGQQGNEKLFFGSGTQLSVL.

The V gene is TRBV28, the J gene TRBJ1-1; D is uncertain. The CDR3 is 12 residues long. Trimming took off 5 bases at V and 7 bases at J, with 11 bases between the two ends. The germline CDR1 and CDR2 sequences are MDHEN and SYDVKM. The CDR3 loop reads CASSPREGEAFF. As DNA, the CDR3 is TGTGCCAGCAGTCCCCGAGAGGGTGAAGCTTTCTTT.

This chain links TRBV2 with TRBJ2-5; 7 positions match TRBD2. In germline, CDR1 is SNHLY, CDR2 FYNNEI. The trim removed 10 bases at V and 1 base at J, leaving 9 bases unmatched. The CDR3 totals 14 residues. The CDR3 sequence: CATWVSGTQETQYF. Here the CDR3 DNA reads TGTGCCACTTGGGTGAGCGGGACCCAAGAGACCCAGTACTTC.

This sequence joins TRBV7-2 and TRBJ2-5; 9 positions agree with TRBD2. J gave up 3 bases and V 4 bases, and 0 bases lay outside the gene matches. This CDR3 has 13 residues. The germline V gene encodes CDR1 SGHTA and CDR2 FQGNSA. Here the CDR3 reads CASSWTSEETQYF. The CDR3 bases are TGTGCCAGCAGCTGGACTAGCGAAGAGACCCAGTACTTC.

This chain joins TRBV6-2 or TRBV6-3 and TRBJ1-5; D gene unclear. Per the germline V gene, CDR1 is MNHEY and CDR2 is SVGEGT. The CDR3 covers 16 residues. V lost 2 bases and J lost 2, with 13 bases in between. Here the CDR3 DNA reads TGTGCCAGCAGTTACGAGGCCTCGAAGGGCAATCAGCCCCAGCATTTT. It is translated as CASSYEASKGNQPQHF.

The V gene is TRBV29-1, the J gene TRBJ2-7; 7 positions agree with TRBD1. This CDR3 spans 12 amino acids. V was pared by 6 bases and J by 2 bases, with 4 bases of the junction left unmatched. Germline CDR1 reads SQVTM; CDR2 reads ANQGSEA. CDR3 loop: CSVRDSPYEQYF. CDR3 sequence (DNA): TGCAGCGTCCGGGACAGCCCCTACGAGCAGTACTTC.

This chain uses TRBV6-2 or TRBV6-3 with TRBJ1-4; D not resolved. The CDR3 contains 14 residues. Germline CDR1 and CDR2: MNHEY and SVGEGT. Between the trimmed V and J ends, which lost 6 bases and 0 bases, there was a span of 8 bases. Here the CDR3 reads CASSRPATNEKLFF. The CDR3 DNA follows: TGTGCCAGCAGCCGTCCTGCAACTAATGAAAAACTGTTTTTT.

This clone was counted only a few times. Other DNA sequences in the same sample also yield this CDR3. The chain links TRBV24-1 to TRBJ2-1; 12 positions match TRBD2. The CDR3 contains 16 residues. The germline CDR1 and CDR2 sequences are KGHDR and SFDVKD. Trimming took 2 bases from V and 2 from J; bases not matched to a gene: 0. The CDR3 protein is CATSDSSGRAYNEQFF. The CDR3 bases are TGTGCCACCAGTGATTCTAGCGGGAGGGCCTACAATGAGCAGTTCTTC.

This clone was observed a single time. The chain employs TRBV3-1 (or the pseudogene TRBV3-2) and TRBJ1-5, with unresolved D. CDR3 length: 16 amino acids. Trimming took 1 base from V and 1 from J, leaving 11 bases between them. Germline V gene data show CDR1 as LGHDT and CDR2 as YNNKEL (reference sequence). The CDR3 region is CASSQGEAGSNQPQHF. DNA of the CDR3: TGTGCCAGCAGCCAAGGGGAGGCGGGGAGCAATCAGCCCCAGCATTTT.

This chain links TRBV28 with TRBJ2-1; TRBD2 agrees at 8 bases. This CDR3 region has 16 residues. Germline CDR1 reads MDHEN; CDR2 reads SYDVKM. J lost 1 base, V lost 5 bases, and 7 bases had no gene match. In nucleotides, the CDR3 is TGTGCCAGCAGTGCCCCCGGGACTAGTTCCTACAATGAGCAGTTCTTC. It translates to CASSAPGTSSYNEQFF.

This chain joins TRBV12-3 or TRBV12-4 and TRBJ2-1; the D is unclear. The ends were cut back, 5 bases at V and 10 bases at J, with 12 bases in the middle. This CDR3 comprises 12 residues. CDR3 amino acids: CASSLPPREQFF. The CDR3 region has the DNA TGTGCCAGCAGTCTACCACCCCGGGAGCAGTTCTTC.

This chain uses TRBV6-5 with TRBJ1-5; no definite D call. Germline loops: CDR1 MNHEY, CDR2 SVGAGI. The CDR3 length is 14 residues. The V end lost 6 bases, the J end lost 0 bases, and 9 bases lay between the germline ends. CDR3 DNA sequence: TGTGCCAGCAGATTAGGCGGTAGCAATCAGCCCCAGCATTTT. Protein sequence: CASRLGGSNQPQHF.

The chain employs TRBV29-1 and TRBJ2-6, with 7 bases aligning to TRBD1. The CDR3 runs to 20 residues. CDR1 is SQVTM, CDR2 ANQGSEA, per germline. After removal of 4 bases from V and 2 bases from J, the junction contained 20 bases not matched to a gene. The CDR3 DNA is TGCAGCGTTGTTTTCGTAACACAGGGGTTTTTTCGTCCTGGGGCCAACGTCCTGACTTTC. This gives the protein CSVVFVTQGFFRPGANVLTF. Complete variable domain (other parts from reference TRBV29-1 and TRBJ2-6): SAVISQKPSRDICQRGTSLTIQCQVDSQVTMMFWYRQQPGQSLTLIATANQGSEATYESGFVIDKFPISRPNLTFSTLTVSNMSPEDSSIYLCSVVFVTQGFFRPGANVLTFGAGSRLTVL.

The gene calls are TRBV9 and TRBJ1-3; 7 bases align to TRBD1. Germline trimming cut 4 bases from V and 0 bases from J; bases unmatched to any gene: 13. CDR1 and CDR2 (germline): SGDLS, YYNGEE. This CDR3 has 18 amino acids. The CDR3 here is CASSLYPGTAVSGNTIYF. The CDR3 region has the DNA TGTGCCAGCAGCCTTTACCCCGGGACAGCGGTCTCTGGAAACACCATATATTTT.

V and J are TRBV6-5 and TRBJ1-1; no firm D call. V gave up 7 bases and J gave up 1 base, with 16 bases separating them. This CDR3 contains 15 residues. The V gene's germline CDR1 is MNHEY and CDR2 SVGAGI. CDR3 coding DNA: TGTGCCAGCATTCTCCGGGAAAAAGGGAACACTGAAGCTTTCTTT. It yields the protein CASILREKGNTEAFF.

The rearrangement uses TRBV3-1 (or the pseudogene TRBV3-2) and TRBJ1-2; D ambiguous. This CDR3 is 14 amino acids long. Germline CDR1 and CDR2: LGHDT and YNNKEL (reference sequence). V lost 2 bases to trimming and J lost 0 bases, with 7 bases between them. The CDR3: CASSQSVTNYGYTF. DNA of the CDR3: TGTGCCAGCAGCCAATCGGTGACTAACTATGGCTACACCTTC.

V and J are TRBV11-3 and TRBJ2-6; no clear D gene. The germline V gene encodes CDR1 SGHNT and CDR2 YENEEA. V dropped 3 bases and J dropped 0 bases, with 6 bases sitting between them. The CDR3 consists of 15 residues. The CDR3 loop is CASSFGHSGANVLTF. As DNA, the CDR3 is TGTGCCAGCAGCTTTGGGCACTCTGGGGCCAACGTCCTGACTTTC. Full variable domain (outside the CDR3, taken from reference TRBV11-3 and TRBJ2-6): EAGVVQSPRYKIIEKKQPVAFWCNPISGHNTLYWYLQNLGQGPELLIRYENEEAVDDSQLPKDRFSAERLKGVDSTLKIQPAELGDSAVYLCASSFGHSGANVLTFGAGSRLTVL.